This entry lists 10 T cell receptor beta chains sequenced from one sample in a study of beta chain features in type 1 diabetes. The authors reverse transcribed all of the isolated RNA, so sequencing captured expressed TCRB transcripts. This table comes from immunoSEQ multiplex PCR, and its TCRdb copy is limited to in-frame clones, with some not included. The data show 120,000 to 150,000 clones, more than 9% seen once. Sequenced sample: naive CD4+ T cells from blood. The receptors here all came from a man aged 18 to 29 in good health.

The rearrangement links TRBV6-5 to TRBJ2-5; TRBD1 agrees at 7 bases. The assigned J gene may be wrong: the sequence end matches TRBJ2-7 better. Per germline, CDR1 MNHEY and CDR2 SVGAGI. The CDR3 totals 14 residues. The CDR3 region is CASSYRFTGDEQYF. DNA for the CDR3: TGTGCCAGCAGTTACCGCTTTACAGGGGACGAGCAGTACTTC.

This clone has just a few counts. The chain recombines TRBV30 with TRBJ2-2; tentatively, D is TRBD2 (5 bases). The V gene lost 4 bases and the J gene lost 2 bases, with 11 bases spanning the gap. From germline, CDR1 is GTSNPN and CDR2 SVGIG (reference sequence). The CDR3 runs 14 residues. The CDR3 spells CAWTLAGNTGELFF. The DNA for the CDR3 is TGTGCCTGGACCCTTGCGGGTAACACCGGGGAGCTGTTTTTT.

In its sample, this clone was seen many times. The CDR3 DNA is TGTGCCAGTAGTATAGGACAGGGCAATGAGCAGTTCTTC. It translates to CASSIGQGNEQFF. This chain joins TRBV19 and TRBJ2-1, with 7 bases matching TRBD1. The CDR3 sequence is 13 residues long. Germline values: CDR1 LNHDA, CDR2 SQIVND (reference sequence). The J segment lost 6 bases and the V segment lost 1 base, leaving 0 bases of the junction unmatched.

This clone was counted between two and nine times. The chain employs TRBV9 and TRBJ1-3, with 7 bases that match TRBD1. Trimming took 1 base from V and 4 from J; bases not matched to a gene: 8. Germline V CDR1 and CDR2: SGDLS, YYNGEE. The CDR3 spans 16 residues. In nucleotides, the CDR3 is TGTGCCAGCAGCGTAACTTCGACAGGGATAGGAAACACCATATATTTT. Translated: CASSVTSTGIGNTIYF. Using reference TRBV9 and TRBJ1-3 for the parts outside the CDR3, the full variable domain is DSGVTQTPKHLITATGQRVTLRCSPRSGDLSVYWYQQSLDQGLQFLIQYYNGEERAKGNILERFSAQQFPDLHSELNLSSLELGDSALYFCASSVTSTGIGNTIYFGEGSWLTVV.

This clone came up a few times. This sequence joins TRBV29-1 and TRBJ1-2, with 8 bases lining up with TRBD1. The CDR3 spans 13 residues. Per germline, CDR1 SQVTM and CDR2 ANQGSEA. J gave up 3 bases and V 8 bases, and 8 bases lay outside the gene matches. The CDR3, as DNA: TGCAGCACAATCGCAGGGGGCGACTATGGCTACACCTTC. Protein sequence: CSTIAGGDYGYTF.

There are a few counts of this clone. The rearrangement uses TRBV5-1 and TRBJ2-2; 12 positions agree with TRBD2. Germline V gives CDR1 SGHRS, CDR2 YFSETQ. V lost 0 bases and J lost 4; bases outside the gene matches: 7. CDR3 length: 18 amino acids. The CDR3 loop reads CASSLDSLAGGRTGELFF. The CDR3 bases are TGCGCCAGCAGCTTGGACTCACTAGCGGGGGGTCGCACCGGGGAGCTGTTTTTT.

The CDR3: CASSDTGQGYEQYF. CDR3 DNA: TGTGCCAGCAGTGACACGGGACAGGGCTACGAGCAGTACTTC. This rearrangement joins TRBV6-1 to TRBJ2-7; 9 nucleotides agree with TRBD1. Trimming removed 3 bases from V and 3 bases from J; junction bases left unmatched: 3. The CDR3 length is 14 residues. Per the germline V gene, CDR1 is MNHNS and CDR2 is SASEGT.

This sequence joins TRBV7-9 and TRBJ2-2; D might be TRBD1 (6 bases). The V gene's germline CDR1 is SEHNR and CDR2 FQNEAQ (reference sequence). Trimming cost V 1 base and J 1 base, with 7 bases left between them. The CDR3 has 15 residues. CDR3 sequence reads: CASSLEQGNTGELFF. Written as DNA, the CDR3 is TGTGCCAGCAGCTTAGAACAGGGGAACACCGGGGAGCTGTTTTTT.

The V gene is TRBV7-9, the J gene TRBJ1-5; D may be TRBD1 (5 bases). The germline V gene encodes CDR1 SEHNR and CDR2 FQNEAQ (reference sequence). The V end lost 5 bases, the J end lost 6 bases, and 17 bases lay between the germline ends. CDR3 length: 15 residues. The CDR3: CASSRQGGESQPQHF. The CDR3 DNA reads TGTGCCAGCAGCAGGCAGGGTGGGGAAAGTCAGCCCCAGCATTTT.

The CDR3 protein is CASSRDKTYEQYF. CDR3 bases: TGTGCCAGCAGTCGGGACAAAACCTACGAGCAGTACTTC. This sequence joins TRBV2 and TRBJ2-7, with D perhaps TRBD1 (6 bases). Trimming took 5 bases from V and 2 from J, leaving 10 bases between them. CDR1 SNHLY and CDR2 FYNNEI come from the germline V gene. The CDR3 runs to 13 residues.